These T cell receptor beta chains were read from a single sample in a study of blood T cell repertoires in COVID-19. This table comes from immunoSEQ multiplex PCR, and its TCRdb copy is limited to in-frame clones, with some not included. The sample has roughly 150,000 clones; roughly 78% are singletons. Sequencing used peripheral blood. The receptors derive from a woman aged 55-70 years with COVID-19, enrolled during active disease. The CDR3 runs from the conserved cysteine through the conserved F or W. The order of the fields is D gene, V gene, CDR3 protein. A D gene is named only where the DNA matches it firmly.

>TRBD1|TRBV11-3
CASSLGGGTGYKDTGELFF
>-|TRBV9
CASNPRYPSYEQYF
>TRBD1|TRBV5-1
CASSLRTGDREKLFF
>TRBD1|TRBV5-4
CASSPRQGARNTEAFF
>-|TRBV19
CASSMEGTTSLYGYTF
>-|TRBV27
CASSLTGFGYTF
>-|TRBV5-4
CASSLSLLDEQFF
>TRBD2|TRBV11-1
CASSPAGTDTQYF
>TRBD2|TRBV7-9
CASSMTSGRHLSYNEQFF
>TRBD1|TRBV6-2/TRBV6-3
CASSYALNPGTVDLFSYEQYF
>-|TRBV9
CASSVVQGGSGYTF
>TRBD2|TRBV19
CATTGGRTDTQYF
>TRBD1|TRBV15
CATSWERNRGNEKLFF
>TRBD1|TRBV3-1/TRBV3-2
CASSPRDSRQLLTF
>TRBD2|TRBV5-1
CASSSGLAGGSPYTDTQYF
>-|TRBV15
CATSRGSAEGYTF
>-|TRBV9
CASSVDSPTGELFF
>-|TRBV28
CASRPIRAAEQYF
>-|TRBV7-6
CASSLALREKLFF
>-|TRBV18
CASSPSWGVQETQYF
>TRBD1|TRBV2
CASSTGTGKYNEQFF
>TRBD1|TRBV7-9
CASSRTGGRQYF
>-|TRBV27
CASSRSLARTEETQYF
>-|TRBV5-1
CASSLEGGNEAFF
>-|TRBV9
CASSVAGEVADTQYF
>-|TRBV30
CASDGTTNTEAFF
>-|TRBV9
CASSVAPAGANVLTF
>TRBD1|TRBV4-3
CASSRTGGDNSPLHF